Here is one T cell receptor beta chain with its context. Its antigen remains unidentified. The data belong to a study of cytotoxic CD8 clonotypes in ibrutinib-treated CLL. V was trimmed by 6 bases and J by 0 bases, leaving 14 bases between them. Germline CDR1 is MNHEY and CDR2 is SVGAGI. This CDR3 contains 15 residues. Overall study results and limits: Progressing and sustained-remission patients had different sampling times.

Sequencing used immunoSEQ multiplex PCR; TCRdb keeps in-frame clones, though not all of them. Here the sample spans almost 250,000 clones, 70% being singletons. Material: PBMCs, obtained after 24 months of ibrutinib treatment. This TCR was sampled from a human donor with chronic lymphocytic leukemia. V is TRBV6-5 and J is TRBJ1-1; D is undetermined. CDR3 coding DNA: TGTGCCAGCAGCCGTGTAGCCGGGGTGAACACTGAAGCTTTCTTT. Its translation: CASSRVAGVNTEAFF.